One sample yielded the 8 T cell receptor beta chains listed below, sequenced in a study of cytomegalovirus exposure and HLA in healthy donors (dated by TCRdb to 2016 to 2017). The method behind the library was the immunoSEQ multiplex PCR assay. A mixture of 60 forward primers for TCR Vbeta segments and 13 reverse primers for TCR Jbeta segments was used in the multiplex PCR. Drawn from immuneACCESS, this table holds only the in-frame rearrangements with V and J called that TCRdb kept. Clones are partly lost; checked studies trace under half to an unresolved V gene and leave the rest unexplained. The sample has about 55,000 clones on record, less than 70% of them singletons. Clones ranked in the top ten supply about 10% of the sample. The sequenced material came from PBMCs. The receptors shown here come from a human donor in good health.

This clone was counted only a few times. This rearrangement joins TRBV11-2 to TRBJ1-5; D is ambiguous. This CDR3 region has 15 residues. Trimming shortened V by 5 bases and J by 0 bases, and 11 bases separated the two germline ends. Germline values: CDR1 SGHAT, CDR2 FQNNGV. In DNA, the CDR3 is TGTGCCAGCAGCCGTTCGGGGAATAGCAATCAGCCCCAGCATTTT. Its translation: CASSRSGNSNQPQHF.

The chain joins TRBV27 to TRBJ2-1; 10 bases align to TRBD1. The CDR3 loop spans 15 amino acids. With V trimmed by 7 bases and J by 8 bases, 11 bases remained unmatched. The germline V gene encodes CDR1 MNHEY and CDR2 SMNVEV (reference sequence). CDR3 DNA sequence: TGTGCCAGCACCCCGTGGACAGGGGGGAGAGATGAGCAGTTCTTC. Translating it yields CASTPWTGGRDEQFF.

This chain connects TRBV25-1 to TRBJ1-2; unclear D gene. Germline V gene lookup returns CDR1 MGHDK and CDR2 SYGVNS. CDR3 size: 14 residues. Trimming shortened V by 4 bases and J by 2 bases, and 11 bases separated the two germline ends. CDR3: CASSVPGRNYGYTF. Written as DNA, the CDR3 is TGTGCCAGCAGTGTACCCGGCAGGAACTATGGCTACACCTTC.

This chain connects TRBV7-9 to TRBJ2-7; D ambiguous. CDR1 SEHNR and CDR2 FQNEAQ come from the germline V gene (reference sequence). The CDR3 has 13 amino acids. V shed 2 bases and J shed 3 bases, with 8 bases lying between them. The DNA for the CDR3 is TGTGCCAGCAGCTTACCATCTAGCTACGAGCAGTACTTC. Its protein product is CASSLPSSYEQYF.

This clone has a handful of counts. The chain uses TRBV6-4 and TRBJ1-1, with 8 bases lining up with TRBD1. CDR1 and CDR2 (germline): MRHNA, SNTAGT. CDR3 length: 15 residues. With 5 bases clipped from V and 0 bases from J, the junction kept 5 bases outside the gene matches. The CDR3 reads CASSPGTGMNTEAFF. CDR3 sequence (DNA): TGTGCCAGCAGTCCCGGGACAGGTATGAACACTGAAGCTTTCTTT.

V and J are TRBV7-9 and TRBJ2-1; 7 nucleotides align to TRBD1. Germline V gene data show CDR1 as SEHNR and CDR2 as FQNEAQ (reference sequence). V was pared by 5 bases and J by 2 bases, with 6 bases of the junction left unmatched. This CDR3 has 15 residues. The CDR3 loop is CASSPRGGPYNEQFF. DNA for the CDR3: TGTGCCAGCAGCCCTCGAGGGGGCCCCTACAATGAGCAGTTCTTC.

The chain combines TRBV7-9 with TRBJ2-5, with a weak D call TRBD2 (6 bases). The V end lost 5 bases, the J end lost 4 bases, and 17 bases lay between the germline ends. Looked up from germline, CDR1 is SEHNR and CDR2 is FQNEAQ (reference sequence). This CDR3 is 15 amino acids long. CDR3 DNA: TGTGCCAGCAGCGCGACCTTGGCGGGACTAGAGACCCAGTACTTC. Amino acids: CASSATLAGLETQYF.

This clone was seen more than once but under ten times. V and J are TRBV10-2 and TRBJ2-7, with D maybe TRBD2 (5 bases). From germline, CDR1 is WSHSY and CDR2 SAAADI. The CDR3 has 14 residues. V gave up 3 bases and J gave up 2 bases, with 11 bases separating them. The CDR3 DNA is TGCGCCAGCAGTGAAGGACTCACCCCCTACGAGCAGTACTTC. It yields the protein CASSEGLTPYEQYF.